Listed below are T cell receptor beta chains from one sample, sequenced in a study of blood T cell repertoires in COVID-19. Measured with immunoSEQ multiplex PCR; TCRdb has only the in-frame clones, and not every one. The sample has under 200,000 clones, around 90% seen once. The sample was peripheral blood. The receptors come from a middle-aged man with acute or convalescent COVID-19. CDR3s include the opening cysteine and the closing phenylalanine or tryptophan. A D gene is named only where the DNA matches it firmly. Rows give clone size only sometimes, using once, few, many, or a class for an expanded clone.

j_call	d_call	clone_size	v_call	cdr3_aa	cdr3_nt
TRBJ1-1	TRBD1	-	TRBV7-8	CASSPGTAKGEAFF	TGTGCCAGCAGCCCCGGGACAGCTAAAGGGGAAGCTTTCTTT
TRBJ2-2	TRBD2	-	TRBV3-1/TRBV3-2	CASSQWGLADTGELFF	TGTGCCAGCAGCCAATGGGGACTAGCGGACACCGGGGAGCTGTTTTTT
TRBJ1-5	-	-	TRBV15	CATSRGGGGSQPQHF	TGTGCCACCAGCAGAGGAGGGGGGGGAAGTCAGCCCCAGCATTTT
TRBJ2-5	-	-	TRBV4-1	CASSQVPSTSAQYF	TGCGCCAGCAGCCAAGTTCCATCAACGTCGGCCCAGTACTTC
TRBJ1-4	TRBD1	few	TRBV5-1	CASSFSGGQGGEKLFF	TGCGCCAGCAGCTTTAGTGGGGGACAGGGAGGTGAAAAACTGTTTTTT
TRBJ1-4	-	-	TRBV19	CASKAGPNEKLFF	TGTGCCAGTAAAGCAGGGCCTAATGAAAAACTGTTTTTT
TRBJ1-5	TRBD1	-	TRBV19	CASSIGGGGNQPQHF	TGTGCCAGTAGTATAGGAGGGGGCGGCAATCAGCCCCAGCATTTT
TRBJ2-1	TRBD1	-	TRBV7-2	CASSPRQGSSYNEQFF	TGTGCCAGCAGCCCGCGACAGGGTAGCTCCTACAATGAGCAGTTCTTC
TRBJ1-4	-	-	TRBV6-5	CASSLTGYSEKLFF	TGTGCCAGCAGCCTAACAGGGTACAGTGAAAAACTGTTTTTT
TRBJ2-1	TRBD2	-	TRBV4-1	CASSQGEGTYNEQFF	TGCGCCAGCAGCCAAGGGGAGGGGACTTACAATGAGCAGTTCTTC
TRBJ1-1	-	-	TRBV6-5	CASSYSPGRGTEAFF	TGTGCCAGCAGTTACTCTCCAGGCCGGGGCACTGAAGCTTTCTTT
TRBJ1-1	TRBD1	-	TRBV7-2	CASSSYRGRGEAFF	TGTGCCAGCAGCTCATACAGGGGGCGCGGTGAAGCTTTCTTT
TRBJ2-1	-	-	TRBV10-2	CASSESGFSPNEQFF	TGCGCCAGCAGTGAGTCTGGCTTTTCTCCCAATGAGCAGTTCTTC
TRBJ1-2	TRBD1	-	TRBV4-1	CASSHPDRADYGYTF	TGCGCCAGCAGCCACCCGGACAGGGCTGACTATGGCTACACCTTC
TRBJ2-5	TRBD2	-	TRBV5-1	CASSLPAGGQETQYF	TGCGCCAGCAGCTTGCCAGCGGGGGGCCAAGAGACCCAGTACTTC
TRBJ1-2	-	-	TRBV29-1	CSVEGSGDLAYYGYTF	TGCAGCGTTGAAGGGTCAGGGGACCTTGCATACTATGGCTACACCTTC
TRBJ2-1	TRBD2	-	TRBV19	CASSIAGGPLNEQFF	TGTGCCAGTAGTATAGCGGGAGGGCCTCTCAATGAGCAGTTCTTC
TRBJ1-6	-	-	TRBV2	CASTPWAWGDNSPLHF	TGTGCCAGCACCCCCTGGGCGTGGGGAGATAATTCACCCCTCCACTTT
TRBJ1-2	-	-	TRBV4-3	CASSQDTAGKYGYTF	TGCGCCAGCAGCCAAGATACGGCAGGGAAATATGGCTACACCTTC
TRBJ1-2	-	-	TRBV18	CASSPREGPSYGYTF	TGTGCCAGCTCACCACGGGAGGGGCCTTCCTATGGCTACACCTTC
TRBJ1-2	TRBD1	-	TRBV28	CASRYRGSGYTF	TGTGCCAGCAGGTACAGGGGGTCCGGCTACACCTTC
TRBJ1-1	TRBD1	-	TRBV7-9	CASSLWDRSMNTEAFF	TGTGCCAGCAGCTTGTGGGACAGATCCATGAACACTGAAGCTTTCTTT
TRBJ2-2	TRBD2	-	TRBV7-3	CASSLTPSGRAGELFF	TGTGCCAGCAGCTTAACACCTAGCGGGAGGGCCGGGGAGCTGTTTTTT
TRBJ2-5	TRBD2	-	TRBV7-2	CASSSRGSPGTQYF	TGTGCCAGCAGCTCTCGCGGGAGCCCTGGGACCCAGTACTTC
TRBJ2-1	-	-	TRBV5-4	CASSLGGPKYNEQFF	TGTGCCAGCAGCTTGGGAGGGCCTAAATACAATGAGCAGTTCTTC
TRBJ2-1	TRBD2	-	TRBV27	CASSLSWTSGAYNEQFF	TGTGCCAGCAGTCTCTCTTGGACTAGCGGAGCCTACAATGAGCAGTTCTTC
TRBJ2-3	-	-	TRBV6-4	CASRGRPDTQYF	TGTGCCAGCAGGGGGCGCCCAGATACGCAGTATTTT
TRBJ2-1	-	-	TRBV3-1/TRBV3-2	CASSQGQAGYNEQFF	TGTGCCAGCAGCCAAGGACAGGCTGGCTACAATGAGCAGTTCTTC
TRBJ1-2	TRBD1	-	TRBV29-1	CSVLQGAGGYTF	TGCAGCGTTTTACAGGGGGCGGGTGGCTACACCTTC